This passage covers 20 T cell receptor beta chains from one sample sequenced in a study of blood T cell repertoires in COVID-19 (dated by TCRdb to 2020 to 2021). Library preparation used the immunoSEQ multiplex PCR assay. Entries here come from immuneACCESS through TCRdb and include only in-frame sequences with V and J called. Some clones fail to appear in such tables; in the studies checked, an unresolved V gene covers under half of the shortfall, and the cause of the remainder is unknown. Here the sample has fewer than 120,000 clones; 70% to 90% occur a single time. The top ten constitute around 4.9% of the sample. Sequenced sample: peripheral blood. The receptors here all came from a human donor in a cohort sampled during active COVID-19.

This clone appeared a few times. V gene TRBV7-2 combines with J gene TRBJ2-3; TRBD2 matches 7 bases. The germline V gene encodes CDR1 SGHTA and CDR2 FQGNSA. CDR3 size: 17 residues. V dropped 2 bases and J dropped 0; count of bases not matched to a gene: 8. CDR3 nucleotide sequence: TGTGCCAGCAGCTTACGGAAGAGAGCGGGAAGCACAGATACGCAGTATTTT. Its protein product is CASSLRKRAGSTDTQYF.

This chain joins TRBV2 and TRBJ2-1; 9 bases map to TRBD2. The CDR3 is 15 amino acids. Germline CDR1 and CDR2: SNHLY and FYNNEI. The V segment lost 6 bases and the J segment 8 bases; nucleotides outside the gene matches: 11. CDR3 in amino acids: CASSRIAGAGDEQFF. The CDR3 DNA reads as TGTGCCAGCAGCAGAATAGCGGGGGCCGGGGATGAGCAGTTCTTC.

The chain couples TRBV3-1 (or the pseudogene TRBV3-2) to TRBJ2-1; D might be TRBD2 (6 bases). V gave up 1 base and J gave up 4 bases, with 11 bases separating them. The CDR3 covers 15 residues. CDR1 and CDR2 (germline): LGHDT, YNNKEL (reference sequence). The CDR3 coding sequence is TGTGCCAGCAGCCAAGGGCCGGGAGTTTACAATGAGCAGTTCTTC. Translating it yields CASSQGPGVYNEQFF.

This chain connects TRBV2 to TRBJ2-7; D might be TRBD1 (6 bases). The V and J ends lost 6 bases and 6 bases respectively, with 21 bases between them. Germline V CDR1 and CDR2: SNHLY, FYNNEI. The CDR3 length is 15 residues. The CDR3 DNA is TGTGCCAGCAGAGAACAGGGTATGAGCTTTGGCGAGCAGTACTTC. It codes for CASREQGMSFGEQYF. The full variable domain, with the rest looked up from reference TRBV2 and TRBJ2-7, is EPEVTQTPSHQVTQMGQEVILRCVPISNHLYFYWYRQILGQKVEFLVSFYNNEISEKSEIFDDQFSVERPDGSNFTLKIRSTKLEDSAMYFCASREQGMSFGEQYFGPGTRLTVT.

The chain links TRBV7-2 to TRBJ1-1; 8 nucleotides align to TRBD1. The junction had 4 bases not matched to a gene; V was cut back by 0 bases and J by 1 base. CDR1 is SGHTA, CDR2 FQGNSA, per germline. The CDR3 consists of 16 residues. The CDR3 nucleotides are TGTGCCAGCAGCTTAGCTGGCAGGGGGCAGAACACTGAAGCTTTCTTT. Its protein product is CASSLAGRGQNTEAFF.

The gene calls are TRBV29-1 and TRBJ2-7, with 11 bases that match TRBD2. Germline trimming cut 6 bases from V and 9 bases from J; bases unmatched to any gene: 7. CDR1 SQVTM and CDR2 ANQGSEA come from the germline V gene. CDR3 length: 12 amino acids. The CDR3 protein is CSVVSGRAGQYF. As DNA, the CDR3 is TGCAGCGTGGTTAGCGGGAGGGCCGGGCAGTACTTC.

V gene TRBV18 combines with J gene TRBJ1-6; 7 bases fit TRBD1. The CDR3 totals 15 residues. Germline CDR1 reads KGHSH; CDR2 reads LQKENI. The V segment lost 6 bases and the J segment 8 bases; nucleotides outside the gene matches: 10. The CDR3 nucleotides read TGTGCCAGCTCCCCCGCGGGACAGTCCTATTCACCCCTCCACTTT. As protein: CASSPAGQSYSPLHF.

This clone has a handful of counts. V and J are TRBV7-2 and TRBJ2-1; TRBD2 matches 12 bases. Germline V gene lookup returns CDR1 SGHTA and CDR2 FQGNSA. This CDR3 comprises 17 residues. The V and J ends lost 3 bases and 10 bases, in that order; junction bases with no gene match: 13. CDR3 protein: CASSLAAGTSGSGEQFF. The CDR3 DNA follows: TGTGCCAGCAGCTTGGCCGCCGGGACTAGCGGGTCTGGGGAGCAGTTCTTC.

This chain connects TRBV28 to TRBJ2-5; possible D gene TRBD1, 6 bases. The CDR3 loop spans 14 amino acids. Trimming cost V 3 bases and J 1 base, with 9 bases left between them. The germline CDR1 and CDR2 sequences are MDHEN and SYDVKM. For the CDR3, the DNA is TGTGCCAGCAGTTTTGACAGGAGCCAAGAGACCCAGTACTTC. Translated, it gives CASSFDRSQETQYF.

The table lists this clone with a count of one. The CDR3 nucleotides read TGTGCCAGCAGCTTCGAGTTTTTTCTCAACACTGAAGCTTTCTTT. Amino acid sequence: CASSFEFFLNTEAFF. The chain combines TRBV5-6 with TRBJ1-1; D ambiguous. Germline lookup yields CDR1 SGHDT and CDR2 YYEEEE. The V and J ends lost 2 bases and 2 bases respectively, with 13 bases between them. This CDR3 contains 15 residues.

The chain combines TRBV5-1 with TRBJ1-2; the match to TRBD1 covers 8 bases. Trimming at V came to 4 bases and at J to 4 bases, leaving 18 bases not matched to a gene. The CDR3 is 18 residues long. Germline-derived CDR1 and CDR2 are SGHRS and YFSETQ. This CDR3 reads CASSLNPARQGNVYGYTF. DNA of the CDR3: TGCGCCAGCAGCCTCAACCCAGCTCGACAGGGGAATGTCTATGGCTACACCTTC.

The CDR3 bases are TGTGCCAGCAGCGTGGACAGGGCAGAGACCCAGTACTTC. Its protein is CASSVDRAETQYF. The V gene is TRBV7-8, the J gene TRBJ2-5; 8 positions match TRBD1. Losses at the gene ends were 5 bases for V and 4 bases for J; bases not matched to a gene: 3. CDR1 and CDR2 from the germline V gene are SGHVS and FQNEAQ. This CDR3 spans 13 amino acids.

V is TRBV5-1 and J is TRBJ1-5; D is ambiguous. There are 14 residues in the CDR3. CDR1 is SGHRS and CDR2 is YFSETQ in the germline V gene. The ends were cut back, 4 bases at V and 6 bases at J, with 14 bases in the middle. The CDR3 loop is CASSPSGEGQPQHF. The CDR3 DNA is TGCGCCAGCAGCCCCTCCGGGGAGGGTCAGCCCCAGCATTTT.

V and J are TRBV30 and TRBJ2-1; tentative D call: TRBD2 (5 bases). Trimming pared 3 bases from V and 11 bases from J, leaving 14 bases between. Germline V CDR1 and CDR2: GTSNPN, SVGIG (reference sequence). CDR3 length: 12 amino acids. For the CDR3, the DNA is TGTGCCTGGAGCCAATTAGGACTTAAGCAGTTCTTC. Protein sequence: CAWSQLGLKQFF.

The rearrangement joins TRBV7-2 to TRBJ2-1, with 12 nucleotides matching TRBD2. V was clipped by 1 base and J by 9 bases; unmatched bases: 4. The CDR3 is made up of 15 amino acids. Germline assignment: CDR1 SGHTA and CDR2 FQGNSA. The CDR3: CASSLGLAGAREQFF. Here the CDR3 DNA reads TGTGCCAGCAGCTTAGGACTAGCGGGAGCGCGTGAGCAGTTCTTC.

The genes are TRBV10-2 and TRBJ2-3; 14 positions agree with TRBD2. CDR3 length equals 17 residues. Germline assignment: CDR1 WSHSY and CDR2 SAAADI. Germline trimming cut 10 bases from V and 0 bases from J; bases unmatched to any gene: 9. Here the CDR3 DNA reads TGCGCCACGGCCGGGACTAGCGGGGGCCTCAGCACAGATACGCAGTATTTT. This translates into CATAGTSGGLSTDTQYF.

The genes are TRBV6-5 and TRBJ1-4; no clear D gene. The CDR3 runs 14 residues. The germline gives CDR1 MNHEY, CDR2 SVGAGI. Trimming took 2 bases from V and 0 from J, leaving 4 bases between them. The CDR3 protein is CASSYRATNEKLFF. The CDR3 coding sequence is TGTGCCAGCAGTTACCGAGCAACTAATGAAAAACTGTTTTTT.

This chain connects TRBV19 to TRBJ1-5; no clear D. Trimming left V 2 bases short and J 6 bases short, with 8 bases between. The CDR3 consists of 13 residues. CDR1 is LNHDA, CDR2 SQIVND, per germline (reference sequence). CDR3 bases: TGTGCCAGTAGTATAATCAGCGCTCAGCCCCAGCATTTT. It encodes CASSIISAQPQHF.

This clone was seen only a few times. The rearrangement joins TRBV29-1 to TRBJ1-1; no clear D gene. V lost 6 bases and J 2 bases, leaving 10 bases between the germline ends. This CDR3 is 12 amino acids long. Germline assignment: CDR1 SQVTM and CDR2 ANQGSEA. The CDR3 spells CSVKNSNTEAFF. DNA for the CDR3: TGCAGCGTCAAGAACAGTAACACTGAAGCTTTCTTT.

The chain links TRBV10-3 to TRBJ2-7, with TRBD1 matching 10 bases. Germline values: CDR1 ENHRY, CDR2 SYGVKD. This CDR3 has 14 amino acids. Losses at the gene ends were 2 bases for V and 6 bases for J; bases not matched to a gene: 4. The DNA of the CDR3 is TGTGCCATCAGTGAGGACCGGGACAGGGGCGAGCAGTACTTC. Translating gives CAISEDRDRGEQYF.